This T cell receptor beta chain stems from a study of T cell responses to AZD1222 COVID-19 vaccine. The table came from immunoSEQ multiplex PCR; TCRdb's copy has only in-frame clones and leaves some out. This table holds over 130,000 clones, 92% found once. A word on this clone: As yet, its antigen is unknown.

Study-wide results and limits: Donors were mostly white British, more females; clonal diversity possibly underestimated.

The sample here was peripheral blood, taken 28 days after the second AZD1222 dose. This clonotype was obtained from an adult who received the AZD1222 COVID-19 vaccine.

The CDR3 loop is CASSLRTSGNTGELFF. The DNA of the CDR3 is TGTGCCAGCAGCCTTCGCACTAGCGGGAACACCGGGGAGCTGTTTTTT. The J gene is TRBJ2-2, the V gene TRBV7-2; TRBD2 matches at 8 bases. V was pared by 5 bases and J by 1 base, with 6 bases of the junction left unmatched. Germline lookup yields CDR1 SGHTA and CDR2 FQGNSA. The CDR3 covers 16 residues. Using reference TRBV7-2 and TRBJ2-2 for the parts outside the CDR3, the full variable domain is GAGVSQSPSNKVTEKGKDVELRCDPISGHTALYWYRQSLGQGLEFLIYFQGNSAPDKSGLPSDRFSAERTGGSVSTLTIQRTQQEDSAVYLCASSLRTSGNTGELFFGEGSRLTVL.